The 29 T cell receptor beta chains below were found in one sample sequenced in a study of PD-1 blockade in classical Hodgkin lymphoma. Specified time point: cycle 4 day 1 (C4D1), after six to seven weeks of nivolumab. With no exception, relapse followed autologous stem cell transplantation in all patients, and brentuximab vedotin exposure varied. Using immunoSEQ multiplex PCR, the repertoire was profiled, and TCRdb retains in-frame clones only, with some absent. The sample records several thousand clones, 87% being singletons. The material sequenced was peripheral blood mononuclear cells (PBMCs), taken before the fourth cycle of nivolumab. The receptors stem from a human donor with classical Hodgkin lymphoma.

V and J are TRBV29-1 and TRBJ2-5; TRBD1 might be the D (6 bases). The CDR3 is 12 residues long. The V gene's germline CDR1 is SQVTM and CDR2 ANQGSEA. The ends were cut back, 7 bases at V and 1 base at J, with 10 bases in the middle. The CDR3 DNA follows: TGCAGCGCCGGGACACCCCAAGAGACCCAGTACTTC. It codes for CSAGTPQETQYF.

The V gene is TRBV4-2, the J gene TRBJ1-5; a weak D match, TRBD1 (6 bases). The CDR3 consists of 16 residues. Germline loops: CDR1 LGHNA, CDR2 YNFKEQ. The V gene lost 0 bases and the J gene lost 4 bases, with 13 bases spanning the gap. The CDR3 here is CASSQEGGTRNQPQHF. CDR3 DNA: TGTGCCAGCAGCCAAGAAGGCGGGACAAGAAATCAGCCCCAGCATTTT.

This clone occurred once. The chain joins TRBV7-2 to TRBJ2-1, with 8 nucleotides matching TRBD2. Germline-derived CDR1 and CDR2 are SGHTA and FQGNSA. With V trimmed by 1 base and J by 2 bases, 4 bases remained unmatched. This CDR3 comprises 16 residues. This CDR3 reads CASSLVRGGTYNEQFF. The CDR3 nucleotides are TGTGCCAGCAGCTTAGTTCGCGGGGGGACCTACAATGAGCAGTTCTTC.

This chain joins TRBV10-3 and TRBJ1-4; D might be TRBD1 (5 bases). The CDR3 has 15 amino acids. Trimming cost V 2 bases and J 5 bases, with 12 bases left between them. Germline V gene lookup returns CDR1 ENHRY and CDR2 SYGVKD. The CDR3 reads CAISEMGPQNEKLFF. CDR3 coding DNA: TGTGCCATCAGTGAGATGGGACCGCAGAATGAAAAACTGTTTTTT.

The chain employs TRBV5-1 and TRBJ1-1; tentative D call: TRBD1 (5 bases). Between the trimmed V and J ends, which lost 4 bases and 0 bases, there was a span of 13 bases. This CDR3 has 15 amino acids. CDR1 and CDR2 (germline): SGHRS, YFSETQ. CDR3 nucleotide sequence: TGCGCCAGCAGCGACCAGGGAAGGGTGAACACTGAAGCTTTCTTT. It codes for CASSDQGRVNTEAFF.

J is TRBJ2-7 and V is TRBV18; D call uncertain. The CDR3 has 13 residues. V gave up 3 bases and J gave up 2 bases, with 8 bases separating them. The germline gives CDR1 KGHSH, CDR2 LQKENI. CDR3 nucleotide sequence: TGTGCCAGCTCACCGGCACAGACCTACGAGCAGTACTTC. It yields the protein CASSPAQTYEQYF.

This clone has more than one count but fewer than ten. The rearrangement joins TRBV7-9 to TRBJ2-7; D possibly uses TRBD1 or TRBD2 (5 bases each). Germline V gene lookup returns CDR1 SEHNR and CDR2 FQNEAQ (reference sequence). Trimming took off 5 bases at V and 1 base at J, with 12 bases between the two ends. The CDR3 contains 14 residues. This chain's CDR3 is CASSPGTDSYEQYF. CDR3 nucleotide sequence: TGTGCCAGCAGCCCGGGGACCGATTCCTACGAGCAGTACTTC.

This clone appeared once. The rearrangement uses TRBV9 and TRBJ1-4; TRBD1 might be the D (5 bases). V was cut by 2 bases and J by 6 bases, with 11 bases left in between. The germline gives CDR1 SGDLS, CDR2 YYNGEE. The CDR3 sequence is 14 residues long. The CDR3: CASSVTGGDEKLFF. The CDR3 DNA reads TGTGCCAGCAGCGTTACCGGAGGGGATGAAAAACTGTTTTTT.

The rearrangement links TRBV19 to TRBJ1-5, with D perhaps matching TRBD1 (5 bases). V was shortened by 3 bases and J by 3 bases, with 9 bases between the two germline ends. The germline CDR1 and CDR2 sequences are LNHDA and SQIVND (reference sequence). This CDR3 has 14 residues. The CDR3 reads CASSIRDLNQPQHF. For the CDR3, the DNA is TGTGCCAGTAGTATTAGGGACCTCAATCAGCCCCAGCATTTT.

The CDR3 coding sequence is TGTGCCAGCAGCCGGGACACTGAAGCTTTCTTT. The encoded protein is CASSRDTEAFF. The chain joins TRBV6-5 to TRBJ1-1; unclear D gene. The CDR3 contains 11 residues. CDR1 MNHEY and CDR2 SVGAGI come from the germline V gene. V was cut by 6 bases and J by 3 bases, with 5 bases left in between.

The chain is built from TRBV4-1 and TRBJ1-5, with 7 bases aligning to TRBD1. Germline V CDR1 and CDR2: MGHRA, YSYEKL. CDR3 length: 15 residues. Trimming at V came to 3 bases and at J to 5 bases, leaving 7 bases not matched to a gene. CDR3 DNA sequence: TGCGCCAGCAGCCATACGACAGGGTACGATCAGCCCCAGCATTTT. Translated: CASSHTTGYDQPQHF.

The gene calls are TRBV19 and TRBJ2-7, with 8 bases aligning to TRBD1. Germline CDR1 and CDR2: LNHDA and SQIVND (reference sequence). CDR3 length equals 14 residues. V dropped 6 bases and J dropped 0; count of bases not matched to a gene: 4. Here the CDR3 DNA reads TGTGCCAGTAGGAGACAGGGGAGCTCCTACGAGCAGTACTTC. Translated: CASRRQGSSYEQYF.

This CDR3 reads CASSQVGEGNTEAFF. The CDR3 nucleotides read TGCGCCAGCAGCCAAGTGGGTGAGGGAAACACTGAAGCTTTCTTT. The chain links TRBV4-1 to TRBJ1-1; the D is unclear. The CDR3 is made up of 15 amino acids. Trimming removed 1 base at V and 2 bases at J, with 11 bases between. Germline lookup yields CDR1 MGHRA and CDR2 YSYEKL.

CDR3 sequence reads: CASSQAGMAGELFF. The CDR3 nucleotides read TGCGCCAGCAGCCAAGCAGGGATGGCCGGGGAGCTGTTTTTT. The chain uses TRBV4-1 and TRBJ2-2; a possible D gene is TRBD1 (5 bases). With 1 base removed from V and 6 bases from J, the gap between germline ends came to 9 bases. In germline, CDR1 is MGHRA, CDR2 YSYEKL. The CDR3 consists of 14 residues.

This chain joins TRBV4-1 and TRBJ1-1; no clear D gene. The germline V and J ends were trimmed by 0 bases and 5 bases, with 7 bases remaining between them. CDR1 and CDR2 (germline): MGHRA, YSYEKL. CDR3 length equals 13 residues. The DNA of the CDR3 is TGCGCCAGCAGCCAAGATGGCCAGACTGAAGCTTTCTTT. Amino acid sequence: CASSQDGQTEAFF.

Only a few counts were recorded for this clone. This chain connects TRBV7-6 to TRBJ1-6; 8 bases map to TRBD1. The CDR3 sequence is 18 residues long. V lost 6 bases and J lost 10; bases outside the gene matches: 20. Germline-derived CDR1 and CDR2 are SGHVS and FNYEAQ. CDR3 DNA: TGTGCCAGCAGACGACGCTTAATCGAAGGACAGGGCGAATCACCCCTCCACTTT. It encodes CASRRRLIEGQGESPLHF.

The chain combines TRBV4-2 with TRBJ2-2; 13 bases match TRBD2. Germline V gene lookup returns CDR1 LGHNA and CDR2 YNFKEQ. CDR3 length: 16 residues. Trimming cost V 5 bases and J 9 bases; bases outside gene matches: 9. CDR3 loop: CASSDPGLAGIRELFF. CDR3 sequence (DNA): TGTGCCAGCAGCGACCCGGGACTAGCGGGGATACGGGAGCTGTTTTTT.

This chain joins TRBV7-2 and TRBJ1-1; no clear D. The germline V gene has CDR1 SGHTA and CDR2 FQGNSA. V was cut by 2 bases and J by 11 bases, with 15 bases left in between. CDR3 length: 13 residues. This CDR3 reads CASSLSESSPAFF. The CDR3 nucleotides read TGTGCCAGCAGCTTATCCGAGTCAAGCCCCGCTTTCTTT.

A single count supports this clone. The chain recombines TRBV5-5 with TRBJ1-1; no firm D call. Between the trimmed V and J ends, which lost 1 base and 5 bases, there was a span of 9 bases. The CDR3 runs to 13 residues. CDR1 is SGHKS, CDR2 YYEKEE, per germline (reference sequence). CDR3 DNA: TGTGCCAGCAGCTTGCAGCAGGATACTGAAGCTTTCTTT. It specifies CASSLQQDTEAFF. Full variable domain (remainder filled in from reference TRBV5-5 and TRBJ1-1): DAGVTQSPTHLIKTRGQQVTLRCSPISGHKSVSWYQQVLGQGPQFIFQYYEKEERGRGNFPDRFSARQFPNYSSELNVNALLLGDSALYLCASSLQQDTEAFFGQGTRLTVV.

The rearrangement uses TRBV5-6 and TRBJ2-7; D is possibly TRBD1 (6 bases). Trimming stripped 4 bases from V and 2 bases from J, with 16 bases between. Germline CDR1 SGHDT, CDR2 YYEEEE. The CDR3 covers 15 residues. The CDR3 sequence is CASSMGASIPYEQYF. CDR3 coding DNA: TGTGCCAGCAGCATGGGGGCTTCTATACCCTACGAGCAGTACTTC.

This rearrangement joins TRBV10-1 to TRBJ2-7; no definite D call. Trimming took off 2 bases at V and 1 base at J, with 3 bases between the two ends. The CDR3 contains 12 residues. The germline V gene encodes CDR1 WNHNN and CDR2 SYGVQD (reference sequence). The CDR3 DNA sequence: TGCGCCAGCAGTGAGACTTCCTACGAGCAGTACTTC. It codes for CASSETSYEQYF.

The chain has TRBV1 and TRBJ1-2. TRBV1 is annotated as a pseudogene. CDR3 length equals 18 residues. The CDR3 nucleotides read TGCACCAGCAGCCAGCGACGCCCGATTGGAGGGACCAACTATGGCTACACCTTC. Translation gives CTSSQRRPIGGTNYGYTF.

The V gene is TRBV12-5, the J gene TRBJ2-3, with D unresolved. Trimming pared 3 bases from V and 5 bases from J, leaving 9 bases between. Germline loops: CDR1 LGHNT, CDR2 FRNRAP. The CDR3 length is 13 residues. CDR3 residues: CASGLNRGDTQYF. The DNA of the CDR3 is TGTGCTAGTGGTTTAAATAGAGGAGATACGCAGTATTTT. Complete variable domain (other parts from reference TRBV12-5 and TRBJ2-3): DARVTQTPRHKVTEMGQEVTMRCQPILGHNTVFWYRQTMMQGLELLAYFRNRAPLDDSGMPKDRFSAEMPDATLATLKIQPSEPRDSAVYFCASGLNRGDTQYFGPGTRLTVL.

This chain joins TRBV5-1 and TRBJ1-2; D perhaps matches TRBD1 (5 bases). Deletions cut 2 bases from V and 6 bases from J, with 11 bases between. The CDR3 totals 13 residues. Germline V gene sequence: CDR1 SGHRS, CDR2 YFSETQ. The CDR3 loop is CASSFQGGDGYTF. The CDR3 nucleotides read TGCGCCAGCAGCTTCCAGGGAGGAGATGGCTACACCTTC. Complete variable domain (other parts from reference TRBV5-1 and TRBJ1-2): KAGVTQTPRYLIKTRGQQVTLSCSPISGHRSVSWYQQTPGQGLQFLFEYFSETQRNKGNFPGRFSGRQFSNSRSEMNVSTLELGDSALYLCASSFQGGDGYTFGSGTRLTVV.

The gene calls are TRBV7-9 and TRBJ1-1; tentative D call: TRBD1 (5 bases). The CDR3 runs to 13 residues. Germline V gives CDR1 SEHNR, CDR2 FQNEAQ (reference sequence). V lost 1 base to trimming and J lost 8 bases, with 11 bases between them. The CDR3 loop is CASSLVSGVEAFF. The DNA for the CDR3 is TGTGCCAGCAGCTTAGTCTCGGGGGTAGAAGCTTTCTTT.

The V call is TRBV4-1, the J call TRBJ2-2; 9 bases agree with TRBD2. Germline assignment: CDR1 MGHRA and CDR2 YSYEKL. The length of the CDR3 is 17 residues. J gave up 5 bases and V 3 bases, and 10 bases lay outside the gene matches. Here the CDR3 DNA reads TGCGCCAGCAGCCATTTCCGCGGGACTAGCTTAACCGGGGAGCTGTTTTTT. Translated: CASSHFRGTSLTGELFF.

This clone was detected only once. The genes are TRBV5-1 and TRBJ1-1; the D is unclear. Looked up from germline, CDR1 is SGHRS and CDR2 is YFSETQ. V was shortened by 0 bases and J by 1 base, with 10 bases between the two germline ends. This CDR3 comprises 15 residues. DNA for the CDR3: TGCGCCAGCAGCTTGGCAGCGGCCTCGAACACTGAAGCTTTCTTT. Its translation: CASSLAAASNTEAFF.

The chain has TRBV5-1 and TRBJ1-4, with 8 bases fitting TRBD1. V shed 4 bases, J shed 5 bases, and the junction held 7 bases outside the gene matches. CDR1 is SGHRS and CDR2 is YFSETQ in the germline V gene. The CDR3 is 15 amino acids. CDR3 nucleotides: TGCGCCAGCAGCCCGACAGGGGAACGAAATGAAAAACTGTTTTTT. Amino acid sequence: CASSPTGERNEKLFF.

The V call is TRBV7-7, the J call TRBJ1-1, with 7 bases lining up with TRBD1. Per germline, CDR1 SSHAT and CDR2 FNYEAQ (reference sequence). V lost 5 bases, J lost 5 bases, and 5 bases stayed unmatched. The CDR3 spans 13 residues. CDR3 DNA sequence: TGTGCCAGCAGCACTAACAGGGGAACTGAAGCTTTCTTT. Translated: CASSTNRGTEAFF.